Here is one T cell receptor beta chain with its context. Assay: immunoSEQ multiplex PCR; the TCRdb copy retains only in-frame clones and omits some. The repertoire includes approximately 90,000 clones, 81% of them detected once, and about 4.1% sits in the top ten. These data are taken from a study of blood T cell repertoires in COVID-19. The CDR3 extends over 15 amino acids. Trimming left V 8 bases short and J 3 bases short, with 17 bases between. Germline V gene data show CDR1 as MNHEY and CDR2 as SVGAGI. Input material: peripheral blood. The receptor was derived from a man aged 60 to 69 with acute or convalescent COVID-19. V is TRBV6-5 and J is TRBJ1-5; D is undetermined. The DNA of the CDR3 is TGTGCCAGCTCAGGATGGCAGGTTATCAATCAGCCCCAGCATTTT. As protein: CASSGWQVINQPQHF.